The 23 T cell receptor beta chains in this list originate from one sample, sequenced in a study of blood T cells in healthy people across ages. The use of a sample-barcoded 5' primer and a J-beta primer mix characterized a second PCR of about 7 to 12 cycles. One entry per CDR3 protein results from TCRdb running MiXCR on the 5' RACE reads. The sample records 800,000 to 950,000 distinct CDR3 sequences, under 50% being singletons. The sample was blood. The origin of the receptors is a man aged 30 to 45 in good health.

The chain couples TRBV11-2 to TRBJ1-6; D is possibly TRBD1 (6 bases). Germline lookup yields CDR1 SGHAT and CDR2 FQNNGV. V was pared by 2 bases and J by 12 bases, with 8 bases between. The CDR3 loop spans 12 amino acids. The CDR3, as DNA: TGTGCCAGCAGCTTATCGGACAGACCCCTCCACTTT. It specifies CASSLSDRPLHF. The whole variable domain, remainder taken from reference TRBV11-2 and TRBJ1-6, is EAGVAQSPRYKIIEKRQSVAFWCNPISGHATLYWYQQILGQGPKLLIQFQNNGVVDDSQLPKDRFSAERLKGVDSTLKIQPAKLEDSAVYLCASSLSDRPLHFGNGTRLTVT.

The DNA of the CDR3 is TGCGCCAGCAGCCCCCCTAACAAGGGCGAGCAGTACTTC. Protein sequence: CASSPPNKGEQYF. This sequence joins TRBV4-1 and TRBJ2-5; D unclear. The J call may not be correct, given that the DNA end is closer to TRBJ2-7. The CDR3 length is 13 residues. From germline, CDR1 is MGHRA and CDR2 YSYEKL.

The gene calls are TRBV7-2 and TRBJ2-6; maybe TRBD2 (5 bases). V was clipped by 2 bases and J by 3 bases, with 11 bases between them. This CDR3 region has 16 residues. Germline CDR1 SGHTA, CDR2 FQGNSA. In DNA, the CDR3 is TGTGCCAGCAGCTTAACGGGGTGCCTTGGGGCCAACGTCCTGACTTTC. This encodes CASSLTGCLGANVLTF.

The V and J genes are TRBV4-2 and TRBJ2-4; D uncertain. The J call may be in error: the DNA end matches TRBJ2-5 better. The CDR3 is 10 residues long. CDR1 LGHNA and CDR2 YNFKEQ come from the germline V gene. CDR3 loop: CASITGTQYF. In nucleotides, the CDR3 is TGTGCCAGCATCACGGGGACCCAGTACTTC.

This clonotype was observed a few times. J is TRBJ2-3 and V is TRBV27, with 12 bases matching TRBD2. V trimming: 2 bases; J trimming: 4 bases; junction bases outside the gene matches: 7. The CDR3 is 17 amino acids. CDR1 is MNHEY and CDR2 is SMNVEV in the germline V gene (reference sequence). The CDR3 DNA reads as TGTGCCAGCAGTTTACTAGCGGGGGGGACGGTAGCAGATACGCAGTATTTT. Its protein is CASSLLAGGTVADTQYF.

This chain connects TRBV27 to TRBJ2-1; 9 bases agree with TRBD1. The ends lost 5 bases at V and 5 bases at J; junction bases unmatched: 4. Germline V gives CDR1 MNHEY, CDR2 SMNVEV (reference sequence). This CDR3 is built from 14 residues. The CDR3 loop is CASSHRGQHNEQFF. The CDR3 DNA reads as TGTGCCAGCAGTCACAGGGGGCAACACAATGAGCAGTTCTTC.

In this sample, this clonotype turned up a few times. The J gene is TRBJ1-2, the V gene TRBV4-1; no clear D. Trimming left V 0 bases short and J 0 bases short, with 11 bases between. The CDR3 extends over 16 amino acids. Looked up from germline, CDR1 is MGHRA and CDR2 is YSYEKL. Written as DNA, the CDR3 is TGCGCCAGCAGCCAAGATCAACGGAGAGCTAACTATGGCTACACCTTC. This sequence encodes CASSQDQRRANYGYTF.

This chain connects TRBV28 to TRBJ2-1; 9 bases line up with TRBD1. V shed 3 bases, J shed 7 bases, and the junction held 10 bases outside the gene matches. This CDR3 is built from 16 residues. In germline, CDR1 is MDHEN, CDR2 SYDVKM. The CDR3 spells CASSFFPGQGGNEQFF. In DNA form, the CDR3 reads TGTGCCAGCAGTTTTTTCCCGGGACAGGGAGGAAATGAGCAGTTCTTC.

A few counts support this clonotype. The chain combines TRBV12-3 or TRBV12-4 with TRBJ2-7; possibly TRBD1 for D (5 bases). Trimming shortened V by 6 bases and J by 7 bases, and 16 bases separated the two germline ends. This CDR3 comprises 13 residues. This CDR3 reads CASRWTQMGEQYF. The CDR3 coding sequence is TGTGCCAGCAGATGGACACAAATGGGAGAGCAGTACTTC.

The chain combines TRBV20-1 with TRBJ2-7; 7 bases agree with TRBD1. Germline V CDR1 and CDR2: DFQATT, SNEGSKA (reference sequence). The trim removed 6 bases at V and 0 bases at J, leaving 11 bases unmatched. The CDR3 has 15 residues. The CDR3: CSAKGADLGSYEQYF. The CDR3 DNA is TGCAGTGCCAAGGGGGCGGACTTGGGCTCCTACGAGCAGTACTTC.

This clonotype showed up just a few times. The genes are TRBV9 and TRBJ2-3, with 9 bases lining up with TRBD2. Losses at the gene ends were 6 bases for V and 0 bases for J; bases not matched to a gene: 5. Germline V gene sequence: CDR1 SGDLS, CDR2 YYNGEE. The CDR3 totals 15 residues. The CDR3, as DNA: TGTGCCAGCACCCCTAGCGGGGCTAGCACAGATACGCAGTATTTT. This encodes CASTPSGASTDTQYF.

This clonotype was detected only a few times. This chain links TRBV6-5 with TRBJ2-1; D gene uncertain. V was clipped by 2 bases and J by 5 bases, with 7 bases between them. The germline V gene has CDR1 MNHEY and CDR2 SVGAGI. This CDR3 spans 13 amino acids. CDR3 region: CASSYVQDNEQFF. CDR3 bases: TGTGCCAGCAGTTACGTGCAAGACAATGAGCAGTTCTTC.

With respect to this clonotype: The junction departs from germline at one end; a sequencing error may be responsible. V usage is TRBV4-1 and J usage is TRBJ1-1; possible D gene TRBD1, 5 bases. Germline V lookup: CDR1 MGHRA, CDR2 YSYEKL. The CDR3 length is 20 residues. The CDR3 DNA reads TGCGCTAGCAGCCAAGAGGACAAAAAGACCCCGGGCCGTAGAAACACTGAAGCTTTCTTT. Translating it yields CASSQEDKKTPGRRNTEAFF.

V and J are TRBV6-2 or TRBV6-3 and TRBJ2-1; 8 bases line up with TRBD2. The CDR3 totals 17 residues. Unmatched junction bases numbered 18, after V lost 7 bases and J lost 7 bases. CDR1 is MNHEY and CDR2 is SVGEGT in the germline V gene. CDR3 in DNA: TGTGCCAGCACTCCCCTCCGAGCGGGGGCCGGGGTGAATGAGCAGTTCTTC. Its protein product is CASTPLRAGAGVNEQFF.

This chain's CDR3 is CASSQETGTGGSEQYF. The CDR3 DNA reads as TGCGCCAGCAGCCAAGAAACCGGGACAGGGGGCAGCGAGCAGTACTTC. This chain uses TRBV4-3 with TRBJ2-7; 12 bases are a match to TRBD1. The V gene's germline CDR1 is LGHNA and CDR2 YSLEER. The V segment lost 0 bases and the J segment 6 bases; nucleotides outside the gene matches: 6. The CDR3 totals 16 residues.

This clonotype was observed a handful of times. The rearrangement joins TRBV10-3 to TRBJ2-3, with TRBD2 matching over 7 bases. The V gene's germline CDR1 is ENHRY and CDR2 SYGVKD. The V and J ends lost 7 bases and 0 bases, in that order; junction bases with no gene match: 7. The CDR3 has 15 residues. The CDR3 DNA is TGTGCCATCACCGATAGCGGGCTAAGCACAGATACGCAGTATTTT. Amino acids: CAITDSGLSTDTQYF.

The V and J genes are TRBV2 and TRBJ1-4; 10 positions agree with TRBD1. This CDR3 is built from 14 residues. The trim removed 7 bases at V and 8 bases at J, leaving 7 bases unmatched. Germline V gene data show CDR1 as SNHLY and CDR2 as FYNNEI. In DNA form, the CDR3 reads TGTGCCAGCAACCGGGACAGGGGAACCGAAAAACTGTTTTTT. It yields the protein CASNRDRGTEKLFF.

This chain joins TRBV19 and TRBJ2-3; D might be TRBD1 or TRBD2, each matching 6 bases. Trimming took 8 bases from V and 0 from J, leaving 15 bases between them. This CDR3 spans 15 amino acids. Germline-derived CDR1 and CDR2 are LNHDA and SQIVND (reference sequence). The CDR3 loop is CASGMGGGSTDTQYF. Written as DNA, the CDR3 is TGTGCCAGTGGGATGGGGGGCGGGAGCACAGATACGCAGTATTTT.

This clonotype has more than one count but fewer than ten. The J gene is TRBJ1-4, the V gene TRBV25-1; TRBD1 aligns across 10 bases. Looked up from germline, CDR1 is MGHDK and CDR2 is SYGVNS. The CDR3 runs 17 residues. The J segment lost 8 bases and the V segment lost 5 bases, leaving 14 bases of the junction unmatched. The CDR3 DNA reads TGTGCCAGCAGTTCCCCCCCGGGACAGGGGTCGGGGGAAAAACTGTTTTTT. This translates into CASSSPPGQGSGEKLFF.

The rearrangement uses TRBV15 and TRBJ2-1, with D possibly matching TRBD2 (6 bases). The CDR3 has 14 residues. Trimming left V 0 bases short and J 6 bases short, with 9 bases between. The germline V gene encodes CDR1 LNHNV and CDR2 YYDKDF (reference sequence). CDR3 residues: CATSRDGGTNEQFF. CDR3 sequence (DNA): TGTGCCACCAGCAGAGATGGGGGGACCAATGAGCAGTTCTTC. The whole variable domain, remainder taken from reference TRBV15 and TRBJ2-1, is DAMVIQNPRYQVTQFGKPVTLSCSQTLNHNVMYWYQQKSSQAPKLLFHYYDKDFNNEADTPDNFQSRRPNTSFCFLDIRSPGLGDTAMYLCATSRDGGTNEQFFGPGTRLTVL.

This chain links TRBV9 with TRBJ2-3; no reliable D call. The CDR3 has 14 residues. CDR1 SGDLS and CDR2 YYNGEE come from the germline V gene. With 0 bases removed from V and 7 bases from J, the gap between germline ends came to 12 bases. The CDR3 nucleotides read TGTGCCAGCAGCGTAGACCCCCTGGGGTATACGCAGTATTTT. It codes for CASSVDPLGYTQYF. Full variable domain (rest looked up from reference TRBV9 and TRBJ2-3): DSGVTQTPKHLITATGQRVTLRCSPRSGDLSVYWYQQSLDQGLQFLIQYYNGEERAKGNILERFSAQQFPDLHSELNLSSLELGDSALYFCASSVDPLGYTQYFGPGTRLTVL.

The J gene is TRBJ1-6, the V gene TRBV6-2 or TRBV6-3, with no clear D. Germline CDR1 is MNHEY and CDR2 is SVGEGT. The CDR3 is 12 residues long. V was pared by 4 bases and J by 6 bases, with 4 bases between. The DNA of the CDR3 is TGTGCCAGCAGTTGGTCTAATTCACCCCTCCACTTT. This translates into CASSWSNSPLHF.

V is TRBV25-1 and J is TRBJ2-3; 9 bases line up with TRBD2. Losses at the gene ends were 7 bases for V and 0 bases for J; bases not matched to a gene: 8. The CDR3 runs to 16 residues. Germline values: CDR1 MGHDK, CDR2 SYGVNS. Here the CDR3 DNA reads TGTGCCAGCATTAGCGGGGGAGCAACTAGCACAGATACGCAGTATTTT. Its protein product is CASISGGATSTDTQYF.